This T cell receptor (beta chain) was retrieved from a study of blood T cell repertoires in COVID-19. Across the whole study: Samples came from the United States, Italy and Spain, spanning acute and convalescent COVID-19. The analysed material was cDNA or gDNA that came from T cells, B-cell-depleted T cells, or PBMCs.

Germline-derived CDR1 and CDR2 are MNHEY and SMNVEV (reference sequence). This CDR3 has 18 amino acids. J gave up 5 bases and V 6 bases, and 18 bases lay outside the gene matches. As processed by the authors: Reference gene primer amplification in the assay estimated nucleated cell counts. The protocol was immunoSEQ multiplex PCR, while the TCRdb copy is restricted to in-frame clones and leaves out a portion. V, J and clone size reflect that table, while D and trimming were determined from the DNA. The data show about 340,000 clones, 65% to 85% seen once. The V gene is TRBV27, the J gene TRBJ2-2; 7 positions agree with TRBD1. The TCR was taken from a man aged 25 to 40 with active or convalescent COVID-19. The specimen sequenced was peripheral blood. The CDR3 sequence: CASRLTGSPTMGTGELFF. In nucleotides, the CDR3 is TGTGCCAGCAGACTGACAGGGTCCCCTACCATGGGGACCGGGGAGCTGTTTTTT.